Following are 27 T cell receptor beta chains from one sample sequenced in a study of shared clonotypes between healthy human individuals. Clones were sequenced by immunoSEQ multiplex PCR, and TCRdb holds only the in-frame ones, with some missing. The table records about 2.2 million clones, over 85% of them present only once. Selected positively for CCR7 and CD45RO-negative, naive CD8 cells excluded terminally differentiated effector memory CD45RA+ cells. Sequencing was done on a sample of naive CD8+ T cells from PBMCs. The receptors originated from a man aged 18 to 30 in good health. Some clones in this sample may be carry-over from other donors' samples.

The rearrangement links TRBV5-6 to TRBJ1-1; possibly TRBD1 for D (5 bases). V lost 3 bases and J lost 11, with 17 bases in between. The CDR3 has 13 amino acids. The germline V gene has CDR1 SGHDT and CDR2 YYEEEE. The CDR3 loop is CASSSTLSRGAFF. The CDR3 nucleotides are TGTGCCAGCAGCTCCACCTTATCTAGGGGCGCTTTCTTT.

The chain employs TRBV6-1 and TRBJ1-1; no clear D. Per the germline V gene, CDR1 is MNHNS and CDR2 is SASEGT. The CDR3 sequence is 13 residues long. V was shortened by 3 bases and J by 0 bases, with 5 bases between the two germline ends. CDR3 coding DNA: TGTGCCAGCAGTGACGGGGTGAACACTGAAGCTTTCTTT. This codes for CASSDGVNTEAFF.

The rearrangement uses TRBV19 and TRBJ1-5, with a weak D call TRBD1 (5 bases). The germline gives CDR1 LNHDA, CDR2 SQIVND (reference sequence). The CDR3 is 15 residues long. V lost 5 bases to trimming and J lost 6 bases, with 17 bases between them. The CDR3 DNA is TGTGCCAGTAGTCAGGGCCACGGACTACCTCAGCCCCAGCATTTT. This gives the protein CASSQGHGLPQPQHF.

CDR3 protein: CATSTTPTPFYGYTF. CDR3 DNA: TGTGCCACCTCAACTACTCCAACGCCCTTCTATGGCTACACCTTC. The rearrangement links TRBV27 to TRBJ1-2; unclear D gene. Germline V gene sequence: CDR1 MNHEY, CDR2 SMNVEV (reference sequence). Trimming took 10 bases from V and 4 from J, leaving 22 bases between them. CDR3 length: 15 amino acids.

The CDR3 loop reads CASSAGQGWETQYF. CDR3 DNA sequence: TGTGCCAGCAGCGCAGGGCAGGGGTGGGAGACCCAGTACTTC. The chain employs TRBV5-4 and TRBJ2-5; tentatively, D is TRBD1 (6 bases). CDR1 and CDR2 (germline): SGHNT, YYREEE (reference sequence). The CDR3 sequence is 14 residues long. V was trimmed by 4 bases and J by 5 bases, leaving 15 bases between them.

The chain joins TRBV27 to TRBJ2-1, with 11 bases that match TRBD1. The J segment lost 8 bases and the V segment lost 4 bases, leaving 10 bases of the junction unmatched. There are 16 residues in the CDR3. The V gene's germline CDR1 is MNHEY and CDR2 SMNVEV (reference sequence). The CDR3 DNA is TGTGCCAGCAGTTCTACCCCGGGACAGGGGGTATATGAGCAGTTCTTC. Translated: CASSSTPGQGVYEQFF.

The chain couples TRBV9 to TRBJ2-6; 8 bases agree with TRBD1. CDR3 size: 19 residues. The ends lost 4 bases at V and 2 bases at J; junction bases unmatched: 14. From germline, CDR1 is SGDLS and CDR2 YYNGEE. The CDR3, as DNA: TGTGCCAGCAGCAGCCATTCTGTGACAGGGGTAGCTGGGGCCAACGTCCTGACTTTC. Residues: CASSSHSVTGVAGANVLTF.

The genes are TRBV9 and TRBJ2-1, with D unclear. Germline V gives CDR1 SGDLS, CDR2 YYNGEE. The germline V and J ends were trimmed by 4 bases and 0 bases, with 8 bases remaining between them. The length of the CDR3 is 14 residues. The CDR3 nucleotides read TGTGCCAGCAGCCCCCCAGGCTCCTACAATGAGCAGTTCTTC. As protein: CASSPPGSYNEQFF.

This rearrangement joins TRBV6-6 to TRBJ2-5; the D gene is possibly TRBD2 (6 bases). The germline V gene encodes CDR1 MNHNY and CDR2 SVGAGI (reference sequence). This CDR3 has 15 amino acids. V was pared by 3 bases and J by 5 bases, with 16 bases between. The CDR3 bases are TGTGCCAGCAGTTATTCGGCGGGAATGGTCGAGACCCAGTACTTC. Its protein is CASSYSAGMVETQYF.

In DNA, the CDR3 is TGTGCCAGCAGCCAACACGTAAACTATGGCTACACCTTC. Protein product: CASSQHVNYGYTF. The gene calls are TRBV7-2 and TRBJ1-2; D is unclear. Germline CDR1 reads SGHTA; CDR2 reads FQGNSA. The CDR3 loop spans 13 amino acids. Trimming shortened V by 5 bases and J by 2 bases, and 9 bases separated the two germline ends.

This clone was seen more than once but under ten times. The CDR3 nucleotides are TGTGCCAGCAGTGGAAATTCCTACGAGCAGTACTTC. This codes for CASSGNSYEQYF. The genes are TRBV6-5 and TRBJ2-7; the D is unclear. CDR3 length: 12 residues. The V end was cut by 5 bases, the J end by 1 base, with 6 bases between. Germline values: CDR1 MNHEY, CDR2 SVGAGI.

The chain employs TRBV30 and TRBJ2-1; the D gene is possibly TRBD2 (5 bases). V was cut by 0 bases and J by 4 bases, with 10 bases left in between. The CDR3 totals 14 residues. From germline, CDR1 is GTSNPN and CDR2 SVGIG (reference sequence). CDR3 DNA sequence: TGTGCCTGGAGTGTACAGCGGCTTTACAATGAGCAGTTCTTC. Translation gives CAWSVQRLYNEQFF.

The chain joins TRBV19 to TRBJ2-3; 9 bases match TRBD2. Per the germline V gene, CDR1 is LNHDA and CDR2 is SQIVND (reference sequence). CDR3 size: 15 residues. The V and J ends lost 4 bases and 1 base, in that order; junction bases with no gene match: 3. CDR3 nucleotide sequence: TGTGCCAGTAGTACCATAGCGGGAGGCACAGATACGCAGTATTTT. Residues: CASSTIAGGTDTQYF.

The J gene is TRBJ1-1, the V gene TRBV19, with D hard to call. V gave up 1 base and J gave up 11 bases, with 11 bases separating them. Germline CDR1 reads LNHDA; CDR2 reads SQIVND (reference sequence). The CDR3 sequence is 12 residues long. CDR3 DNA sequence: TGTGCCAGTAGTATAGGGCCAGCGGAGGCTTTCTTT. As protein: CASSIGPAEAFF.

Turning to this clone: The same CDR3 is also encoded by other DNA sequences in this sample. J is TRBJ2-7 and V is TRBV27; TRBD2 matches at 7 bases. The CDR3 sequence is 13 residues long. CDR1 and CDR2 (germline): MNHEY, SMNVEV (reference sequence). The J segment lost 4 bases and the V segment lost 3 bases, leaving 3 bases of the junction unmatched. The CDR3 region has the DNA TGTGCCAGCAGTTTGGCGGGAGTTTACGAGCAGTACTTC. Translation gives CASSLAGVYEQYF.

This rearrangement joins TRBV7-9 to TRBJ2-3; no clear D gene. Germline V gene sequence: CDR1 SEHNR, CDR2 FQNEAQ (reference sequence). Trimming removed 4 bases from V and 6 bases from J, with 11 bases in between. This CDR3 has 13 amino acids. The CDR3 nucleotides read TGTGCCAGCAGCTCTAGACATCTTGATACGCAGTATTTT. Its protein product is CASSSRHLDTQYF.

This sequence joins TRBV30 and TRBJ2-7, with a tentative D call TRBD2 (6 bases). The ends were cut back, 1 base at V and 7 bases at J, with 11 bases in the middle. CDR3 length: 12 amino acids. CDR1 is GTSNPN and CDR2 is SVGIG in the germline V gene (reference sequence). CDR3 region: CAWSAGVGEQYF. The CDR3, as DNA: TGTGCCTGGAGTGCGGGGGTTGGGGAGCAGTACTTC.

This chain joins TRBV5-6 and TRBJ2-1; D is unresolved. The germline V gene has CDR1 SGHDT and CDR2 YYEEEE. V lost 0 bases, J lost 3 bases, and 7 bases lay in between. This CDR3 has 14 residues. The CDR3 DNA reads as TGTGCCAGCAGCTTGGGTCCAGACTACAATGAGCAGTTCTTC. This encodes CASSLGPDYNEQFF.

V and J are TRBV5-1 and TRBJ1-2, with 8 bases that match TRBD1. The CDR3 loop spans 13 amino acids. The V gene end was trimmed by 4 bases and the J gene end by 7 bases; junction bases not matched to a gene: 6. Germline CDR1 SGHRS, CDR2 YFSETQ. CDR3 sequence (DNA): TGCGCCAGCAGCCCAACAGGGGGACTTGGCTACACCTTC. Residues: CASSPTGGLGYTF.

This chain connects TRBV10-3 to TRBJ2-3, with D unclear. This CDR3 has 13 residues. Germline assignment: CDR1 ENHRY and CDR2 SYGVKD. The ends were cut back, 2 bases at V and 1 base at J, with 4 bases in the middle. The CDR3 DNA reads TGTGCCATCAGTGAGATCGGCACAGATACGCAGTATTTT. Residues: CAISEIGTDTQYF.

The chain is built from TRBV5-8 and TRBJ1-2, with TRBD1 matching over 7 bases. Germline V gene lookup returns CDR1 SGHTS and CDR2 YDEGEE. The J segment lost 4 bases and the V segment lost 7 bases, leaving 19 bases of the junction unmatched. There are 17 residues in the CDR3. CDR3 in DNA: TGTGCCAGCTTTCAAGGGGGCGCGGGACAGAAAATCTATGGCTACACCTTC. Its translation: CASFQGGAGQKIYGYTF.

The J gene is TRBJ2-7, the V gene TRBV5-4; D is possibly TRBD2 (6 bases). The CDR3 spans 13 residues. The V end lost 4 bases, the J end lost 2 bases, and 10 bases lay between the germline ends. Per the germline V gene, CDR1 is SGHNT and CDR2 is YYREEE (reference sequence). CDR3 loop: CASSPPGAYEQYF. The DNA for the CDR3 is TGTGCCAGCAGCCCCCCGGGAGCCTACGAGCAGTACTTC.

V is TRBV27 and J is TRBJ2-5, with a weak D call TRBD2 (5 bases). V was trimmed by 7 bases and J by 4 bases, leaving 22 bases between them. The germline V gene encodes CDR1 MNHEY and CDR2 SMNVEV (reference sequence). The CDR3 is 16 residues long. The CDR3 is CASTPLEEVPRETQYF. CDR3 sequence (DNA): TGTGCCAGCACCCCCCTGGAGGAGGTTCCTCGAGAGACCCAGTACTTC.

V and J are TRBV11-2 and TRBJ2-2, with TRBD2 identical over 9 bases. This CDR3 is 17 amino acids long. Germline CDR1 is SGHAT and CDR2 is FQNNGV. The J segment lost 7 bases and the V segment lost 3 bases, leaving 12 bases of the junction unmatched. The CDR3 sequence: CASSFLLSGRWDGELFF. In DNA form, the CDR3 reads TGTGCCAGCAGCTTCCTCCTTAGCGGGAGATGGGACGGGGAGCTGTTTTTT. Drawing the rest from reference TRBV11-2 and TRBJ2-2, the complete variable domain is EAGVAQSPRYKIIEKRQSVAFWCNPISGHATLYWYQQILGQGPKLLIQFQNNGVVDDSQLPKDRFSAERLKGVDSTLKIQPAKLEDSAVYLCASSFLLSGRWDGELFFGEGSRLTVL.

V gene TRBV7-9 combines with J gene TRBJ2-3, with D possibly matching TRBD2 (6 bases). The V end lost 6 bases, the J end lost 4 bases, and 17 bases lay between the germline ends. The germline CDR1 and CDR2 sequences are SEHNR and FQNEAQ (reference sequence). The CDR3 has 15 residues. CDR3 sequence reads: CASRHGTPGADTQYF. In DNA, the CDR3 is TGTGCCAGCAGGCACGGGACGCCGGGGGCAGATACGCAGTATTTT. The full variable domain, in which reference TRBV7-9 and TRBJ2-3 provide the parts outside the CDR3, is DTGVSQNPRHKITKRGQNVTFRCDPISEHNRLYWYRQTLGQGPEFLTYFQNEAQLEKSRLLSDRFSAERPKGSFSTLEIQRTEQGDSAMYLCASRHGTPGADTQYFGPGTRLTVL.

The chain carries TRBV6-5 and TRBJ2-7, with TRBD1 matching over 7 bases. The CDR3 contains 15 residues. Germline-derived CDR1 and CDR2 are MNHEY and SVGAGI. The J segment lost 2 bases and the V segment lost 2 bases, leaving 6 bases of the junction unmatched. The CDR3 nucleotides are TGTGCCAGCAGTTACCGCACAGGGGCCCCCTACGAGCAGTACTTC. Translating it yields CASSYRTGAPYEQYF.

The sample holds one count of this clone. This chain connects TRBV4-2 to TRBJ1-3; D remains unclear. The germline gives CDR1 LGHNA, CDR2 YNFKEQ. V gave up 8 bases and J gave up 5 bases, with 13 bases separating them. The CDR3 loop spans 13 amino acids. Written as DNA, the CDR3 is TGTGCCAGCGGGGTAGGGAAGAGAAACACCATATATTTT. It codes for CASGVGKRNTIYF.